Following are 4 T cell receptor beta chains from one sample sequenced in a study of cytomegalovirus exposure and HLA in healthy donors. 13 Jbeta primers and 60 Vbeta primers were used for the PCR. TCRdb's table, derived via immunoSEQ multiplex PCR, lists solely in-frame clones and lacks some. The sample data list about 77,000 clones. The sequenced material came from PBMCs. The receptor set was obtained from a man aged 50 to 60 in good health and CMV-seropositive.

This chain uses TRBV6-1 with TRBJ1-5; 7 nucleotides agree with TRBD1. V was pared by 3 bases and J by 0 bases, with 2 bases of the junction left unmatched. CDR3 length equals 15 residues. Per germline, CDR1 MNHNS and CDR2 SASEGT. The CDR3 DNA reads as TGTGCCAGCAGTGATGGGACAGATAGCAATCAGCCCCAGCATTTT. This translates into CASSDGTDSNQPQHF.

V and J are TRBV25-1 and TRBJ1-5, with 9 bases matching TRBD1. V was clipped by 8 bases and J by 4 bases; unmatched bases: 3. Germline V lookup: CDR1 MGHDK, CDR2 SYGVNS. This CDR3 has 13 residues. The CDR3 loop is CASRGQGNQPQHF. The CDR3 bases are TGTGCCAGCCGCGGACAGGGGAATCAGCCCCAGCATTTT.

The V and J genes are TRBV5-1 and TRBJ2-5; TRBD1 matches 9 bases. V shed 3 bases, J shed 4 bases, and the junction held 4 bases outside the gene matches. Germline CDR1 is SGHRS and CDR2 is YFSETQ. The CDR3 spans 14 residues. The CDR3 here is CASSSLQGAETQYF. The CDR3 DNA sequence: TGCGCCAGCAGCTCGTTACAGGGGGCAGAGACCCAGTACTTC.

V is TRBV4-1 and J is TRBJ1-2, with D hard to call. Trimming shortened V by 2 bases and J by 2 bases, and 9 bases separated the two germline ends. The CDR3 extends over 14 amino acids. Germline V lookup: CDR1 MGHRA, CDR2 YSYEKL. The CDR3 here is CASSQREGNYGYTF. The CDR3 region has the DNA TGCGCCAGCAGCCAAAGAGAGGGCAACTATGGCTACACCTTC.